This T cell receptor beta chain comes out of a study of a mutant IDH1 vaccine in newly diagnosed glioma. The count of this clone is one. Its antigen remains unidentified. Noted time point: week 11, during vaccination. Vaccine doses each comprised 300 ug of mutant IDH1 20-mer peptide, with topical imiquimod. The trim removed 6 bases at V and 5 bases at J, leaving 9 bases unmatched. Per the germline V gene, CDR1 is MNHNS and CDR2 is SASEGT. This CDR3 contains 15 residues. Only in-frame clones appear in the TCRdb table, and some are missing; sequencing was by immunoSEQ multiplex PCR. The sample carries around 26,000 clones, 55% to 75% recorded once.

The chain recombines TRBV6-1 with TRBJ1-2; 10 bases map to TRBD1. Sample: peripheral blood mononuclear cells (PBMCs), taken from a glioma patient whose treatment included an IDH1 peptide vaccine. The clonotype originates from a man aged 18 to 35 with glioma. Some clones in this sample may be carry-over from other donors' samples. CDR3 DNA sequence: TGTGCCAGCAGCGAGGGACAGGGGCTTTATTATGGCTACACCTTC. Translation gives CASSEGQGLYYGYTF.